These T cell receptor beta chains were read from a single sample in a study of human T cells and chemical hapten exposure. TCRdb analysed the RACE reads with MiXCR anew, one entry per CDR3 protein. Here the sample spans some 88,000 distinct CDR3 sequences, 11% being singletons. The specimen comprised whole blood, sampled in connection with sensitization to the hapten diphenylcyclopropenone (DPC). The receptors shown here come from a man aged 35-49 years with alopecia areata. Some clones in this sample may be carry-over from other donors' samples. Both conserved end residues are part of each CDR3. A D gene is named only where the DNA matches it firmly. Expanded clones get a size class; other rows say once, few or many, or leave the size out.

v_gene	j_gene	d_gene	abundance	CDR3aa	CDR3nt
TRBV29-1	TRBJ2-2	TRBD1	NA	CSVDRGKAGELFF	TGCAGCGTCGACAGGGGCAAGGCCGGGGAGCTGTTTTTT
TRBV18	TRBJ1-1	NA	many	CASSPLEGQAFF	TGTGCCAGCTCACCATTGGAAGGCCAAGCTTTCTTT
TRBV12-3/TRBV12-4	TRBJ1-5	NA	many	CASSYMDSGGPQHF	TGTGCCAGCAGTTATATGGACTCCGGCGGGCCCCAGCATTTT
TRBV14	TRBJ1-2	NA	few	CASSQVDTYGYTF	TGTGCCAGCAGCCAAGTGGACACCTATGGCTACACCTTC
TRBV5-1	TRBJ2-5	TRBD2	NA	CASSSGLAGQETQYF	TGCGCCAGCAGCTCGGGACTAGCGGGGCAAGAGACCCAGTACTTC
TRBV29-1	TRBJ2-4	NA	many	CSVADSQGYIQYF	TGCAGCGTTGCTGACAGTCAGGGCTACATTCAGTACTTC
TRBV6-2/TRBV6-3	TRBJ1-5	NA	few	CASTEVGQPQHF	TGTGCCAGCACCGAGGTGGGGCAGCCCCAGCATTTT
TRBV6-2/TRBV6-3	TRBJ2-1	NA	few	CASSYSDSSNEQFF	TGTGCCAGCAGTTATTCGGACTCCTCCAATGAGCAGTTCTTC
TRBV12-3/TRBV12-4	TRBJ2-1	NA	NA	CASSAGGRGSSYNEQFF	TGTGCCAGCTCGGCTGGGGGGAGGGGGAGCTCCTACAATGAGCAGTTCTTC
TRBV29-1	TRBJ2-3	NA	many	CSAITLSRTDTQYF	TGCAGCGCTATTACACTCTCCCGCACAGATACGCAGTATTTT
TRBV2	TRBJ2-4	TRBD2	NA	CASSVPSLAGGLGGQNIQYF	TGTGCCAGCAGTGTCCCGTCACTAGCGGGAGGGCTTGGGGGCCAAAACATTCAGTACTTC
TRBV7-9	TRBJ1-1	NA	many	CASSSVTGTQATF	TGTGCCAGCAGCTCAGTGACCGGGACACAAGCGACGTTT
TRBV13	TRBJ2-7	TRBD2	few	CASSFLSPRESSYEQYF	TGTGCCAGCAGCTTCCTTTCCCCGCGGGAGAGTTCCTACGAGCAGTACTTC
TRBV6-7	TRBJ2-5	NA	NA	CASSYVGQETQYF	TGTGCCAGCAGTTACGTGGGACAAGAGACCCAGTACTTC
TRBV27	TRBJ2-7	TRBD2	many	CASSPGTSGTGEQYF	TGTGCCAGCAGTCCAGGGACTAGCGGGACGGGGGAGCAGTACTTC
TRBV30	TRBJ1-4	NA	NA	CAWSVDSTNEKLFF	TGTGCCTGGAGTGTAGATTCAACTAATGAAAAACTGTTTTTT
TRBV6-2/TRBV6-3	TRBJ2-3	NA	many	CASSRGGVLRADTQYF	TGTGCCAGCAGCCGTGGAGGAGTTTTAAGAGCAGATACGCAGTATTTT
TRBV14	TRBJ2-1	TRBD2	few	CASSQGRTSLNEQFF	TGTGCCAGCAGCCAGGGGAGGACTAGCCTCAATGAGCAGTTCTTC
TRBV7-8	TRBJ2-3	TRBD2	NA	CASSGRREFTDTQYF	TGTGCCAGCAGCGGGAGGCGGGAGTTCACAGATACGCAGTATTTT
TRBV29-1	TRBJ2-1	TRBD2	few	CSVVTSGRRYEQFF	TGCAGCGTTGTAACCAGCGGGAGAAGATATGAGCAGTTCTTC
TRBV12-3/TRBV12-4	TRBJ1-2	NA	NA	CASSQGPLDGYTF	TGTGCCAGCAGCCAGGGTCCCCTGGACGGCTACACCTTC
TRBV7-6	TRBJ2-7	NA	NA	CASSLSAPTYEQYF	TGTGCCAGCAGCTTAAGTGCGCCTACCTACGAGCAGTACTTC
TRBV20-1	TRBJ2-1	TRBD1	NA	CSARDRGQGGYNEQFF	TGCAGTGCTAGAGACCGGGGACAGGGGGGCTACAATGAGCAGTTCTTC
TRBV6-2/TRBV6-3	TRBJ2-6	TRBD2	NA	CASRAGGSGANVLTF	TGTGCCAGCAGAGCGGGAGGCTCTGGGGCCAACGTCCTGACTTTC
TRBV10-2	TRBJ2-3	NA	few	CASSETGRVVDTQYF	TGCGCCAGCAGTGAGACAGGGCGGGTGGTTGATACGCAGTATTTT
TRBV18	TRBJ2-3	NA	many	CASSPSTDTQYF	TGTGCCAGCAGCCCCAGCACAGATACGCAGTATTTT
TRBV11-2	TRBJ1-2	TRBD1	few	CASSLEGTGQGYTF	TGTGCCAGCAGCTTAGAAGGGACAGGGCAGGGCTACACCTTC
TRBV7-2	TRBJ2-5	TRBD2	few	CASSLGGAGETQYF	TGTGCCAGCAGCTTGGGAGGGGCAGGGGAGACCCAGTACTTC
TRBV24-1	TRBJ1-5	NA	few	CATSDINTGTGNQPQHF	TGTGCCACCAGTGATATTAACACAGGGACGGGCAATCAGCCCCAGCATTTT
TRBV28	TRBJ1-5	TRBD1	many	CASSPPDRVSASQPQHF	TGTGCCAGCAGCCCTCCCGACAGGGTCAGCGCATCCCAGCCCCAGCATTTT
TRBV12-3/TRBV12-4	TRBJ2-3	NA	few	CASSSAEADTQYF	TGTGCCAGCAGTTCCGCTGAGGCAGATACGCAGTATTTT
TRBV11-2	TRBJ2-1	NA	few	CASSSSTYNEQFF	TGTGCCAGCAGCTCCTCAACCTACAATGAGCAGTTCTTC
TRBV29-1	TRBJ2-1	TRBD2	NA	CSVEGGGSSYNEQFF	TGCAGCGTTGAAGGGGGCGGGAGCTCCTACAATGAGCAGTTCTTC
TRBV7-3	TRBJ1-6	NA	NA	CASSSPGSPLHF	TGTGCCAGCAGCTCCCCCGGTTCGCCCCTCCACTTT
TRBV6-5	TRBJ1-3	NA	few	CASSRSGGRGNTIYF	TGTGCCAGCAGTCGCAGCGGGGGCAGGGGAAACACCATATATTTT
TRBV25-1	TRBJ2-7	TRBD2	NA	CASSESGRGYEQYF	TGTGCCAGCAGTGAAAGCGGGAGAGGCTACGAGCAGTACTTC
TRBV27	TRBJ2-3	NA	NA	CASRKDGTDTQYF	TGTGCCAGCAGGAAGGACGGCACAGATACGCAGTATTTT
TRBV10-3	TRBJ1-1	NA	few	CATSERGGATEAFF	TGTGCCACCTCGGAACGAGGGGGGGCCACTGAAGCTTTCTTT
TRBV5-1	TRBJ2-2	NA	NA	CASIEGQFRGTGELFF	TGCGCCAGCATAGAGGGGCAGTTCCGGGGGACCGGGGAGCTGTTTTTT
TRBV27	TRBJ2-2	TRBD1	few	CASSWGQGTGELFF	TGTGCCAGCAGTTGGGGACAGGGCACCGGGGAGCTGTTTTTT
TRBV3-1	TRBJ2-1	NA	NA	CASSRTLQVSYNEQFF	TGTGCCAGCAGTCGAACCCTCCAGGTCTCCTACAATGAGCAGTTCTTC
TRBV6-2/TRBV6-3	TRBJ2-4	TRBD2	few	CASSSLPGTTRYF	TGTGCCAGCAGTTCCCTACCCGGGACTACTCGGTACTTC
TRBV6-2/TRBV6-3	TRBJ2-1	TRBD1	NA	CATQGSLSYNEQFF	TGTGCCACACAGGGGTCCCTCTCCTACAATGAGCAGTTCTTC
TRBV2	TRBJ2-2	TRBD1	few	CASTTTQGANTGELFF	TGTGCCAGCACTACTACACAGGGGGCCAACACCGGGGAGCTGTTTTTT
TRBV29-1	TRBJ2-3	TRBD2	few	CSVDGAVAGGITDTQYF	TGCAGCGTTGACGGAGCGGTAGCGGGAGGTATTACGGATACGCAGTATTTT
TRBV2	TRBJ2-5	NA	NA	CASSTRRQETQYF	TGTGCCAGCAGCACTAGGAGGCAAGAGACCCAGTACTTC